Listed here are 7 T cell receptor beta chains from one sample, sequenced in a study of cytomegalovirus exposure and HLA in healthy donors. Sequenced by immunoSEQ multiplex PCR; TCRdb stores in-frame clones only, minus some. This table holds about 220,000 clones, approximately 88% found once. The sequenced sample consisted of PBMCs. The receptor source for this set is a woman aged 25 to 39 in good health and CMV-seropositive.

The V and J genes are TRBV6-5 and TRBJ2-1, with no clear D. The CDR3 runs to 13 residues. CDR1 is MNHEY and CDR2 is SVGAGI in the germline V gene. V was clipped by 4 bases and J by 5 bases, with 9 bases between them. In DNA form, the CDR3 reads TGTGCCAGCAGTTCGATTACAGACAATGAGCAGTTCTTC. This encodes CASSSITDNEQFF.

CDR3 sequence: CASSLEPLMGYTF. DNA of the CDR3: TGTGCCAGCAGCTTGGAACCCCTGATGGGCTACACCTTC. This rearrangement joins TRBV5-4 to TRBJ1-2; unclear D gene. The CDR3 has 13 residues. Between the trimmed V and J ends, which lost 0 bases and 8 bases, there was a span of 11 bases. In germline, CDR1 is SGHNT, CDR2 YYREEE (reference sequence).

The chain is built from TRBV5-1 and TRBJ2-6; 7 nucleotides agree with TRBD1. Per the germline V gene, CDR1 is SGHRS and CDR2 is YFSETQ. Trimming took 6 bases from V and 1 from J; bases not matched to a gene: 4. This CDR3 contains 15 residues. CDR3 in amino acids: CASTSTGSGANVLTF. In DNA, the CDR3 is TGCGCCAGCACTTCGACAGGGTCTGGGGCCAACGTCCTGACTTTC.

V and J are TRBV2 and TRBJ1-1, with D tentatively TRBD1 (6 bases). The V gene lost 4 bases and the J gene lost 10 bases, with 13 bases spanning the gap. Germline V lookup: CDR1 SNHLY, CDR2 FYNNEI. CDR3 length equals 12 residues. The CDR3 DNA sequence: TGTGCCAGCAGTGTAGAGTCCAGGGGAGCTTTCTTT. Amino acids: CASSVESRGAFF.

V usage is TRBV10-3 and J usage is TRBJ1-1; 9 positions agree with TRBD1. This CDR3 contains 17 residues. V lost 7 bases, J lost 1 base, and 13 bases stayed unmatched. Germline V lookup: CDR1 ENHRY, CDR2 SYGVKD. CDR3 DNA: TGTGCCATCACCCCGGGACAGGGACGGAGGGGGAACACTGAAGCTTTCTTT. This codes for CAITPGQGRRGNTEAFF.

This chain connects TRBV2 to TRBJ1-4, with 7 nucleotides matching TRBD1. With 7 bases clipped from V and 5 bases from J, the junction kept 10 bases outside the gene matches. Germline CDR1 and CDR2: SNHLY and FYNNEI. The CDR3 runs to 15 residues. The CDR3 region is CASTTDRAGNEKLFF. The DNA of the CDR3 is TGTGCCAGCACCACAGACAGGGCTGGCAATGAAAAACTGTTTTTT.

V gene TRBV30 combines with J gene TRBJ2-3; D gene uncertain. The CDR3 loop spans 12 amino acids. Germline V CDR1 and CDR2: GTSNPN, SVGIG (reference sequence). Trimming removed 2 bases from V and 6 bases from J, with 9 bases in between. The DNA for the CDR3 is TGTGCCTGGAGTTTACTGACGGATACGCAGTATTTT. Amino acid sequence: CAWSLLTDTQYF.